Reported below is one T cell receptor beta chain. The data were obtained in a study of radiation and T cells in renal cell carcinoma. Time point in this sample: baseline pretreatment blood. The sample's treatment: 15 Gy SBRT to primary tumor, nephrectomy 4 weeks later. Blood was sampled at baseline, 2 weeks and 4 weeks after SBRT. CDR1 is SGHNT, CDR2 YYREEE, per germline (reference sequence). CDR3 length: 16 amino acids. Trimming took off 1 base at V and 1 base at J, with 13 bases between the two ends. Profiling relied on immunoSEQ multiplex PCR, and the TCRdb table lists in-frame clones only, not all of them. The data contain approximately 120,000 clones, roughly 80% of them singletons.

This sequence joins TRBV5-4 and TRBJ2-3; possible D gene TRBD1, 6 bases. This receptor was obtained from a woman aged 55-69 years with renal cell carcinoma. Sample: blood, taken from a patient whose treatment included radiotherapy and nephrectomy. CDR3 loop: CASSLFRGAGTDTQYF. DNA of the CDR3: TGTGCCAGCAGCTTGTTCAGGGGCGCGGGCACAGATACGCAGTATTTT.